This T cell receptor (beta chain) originates from a study of blood T cell repertoires in COVID-19. Study details: COVID-19 samples collected from the United States, Italy and Spain covered acute and convalescent phases. PBMCs, B-cell-depleted T cells, or T cells were the source of the cDNA or gDNA that made up the material.

As handled by the study authors: Amplification from reference gene primers served as the basis for estimated nucleated cell counts. Clones were sequenced by immunoSEQ multiplex PCR, and TCRdb holds only the in-frame ones, with some missing. The DNA gave D and trimming, while V, J and clone size come from that table. The data hold about 410,000 clones, with approximately 89% observed a single time. The CDR3 spans 15 residues. V lost 0 bases to trimming and J lost 8 bases; unmatched junction nucleotides: 6. CDR1 SGHRS and CDR2 YFSETQ come from the germline V gene. Followed longitudinally, the Seattle patients had been enrolled during active infection.

Sequencing was done on a sample of peripheral blood. The source of this sequence is a woman aged 40 to 50 with COVID-19, enrolled during active disease. This chain connects TRBV5-1 to TRBJ2-1; 9 nucleotides align to TRBD2. CDR3 sequence reads: CASSLVVAGAYEQFF. CDR3 DNA: TGCGCCAGCAGCTTGGTGGTAGCGGGGGCCTATGAGCAGTTCTTC.